This T cell receptor beta chain was sequenced for a study of shared clonotypes between healthy human individuals. General observations from the study: Memory subsets generally showed lower estimated richness than naive subsets. Non-shared clonotypes displayed generation probabilities falling below those of clonotypes present in all four donors.

The genomic DNA of each subset was split evenly across several immunoSEQ plates. Only in-frame clones appear in the TCRdb table, and some are missing; sequencing was by immunoSEQ multiplex PCR. The profile shows 2,500,000 or so clones, approximately 90% of them singletons. This clone was recorded only once. Its antigen is not identified. The receptor comes from a man aged 18 to 30 in good health. Sequencing was performed on naive CD4+ T cells sorted from blood. Subset defined: CD45RA+ positively selected.

CDR3 protein: CASSRGPGSTNEKLFF. In DNA, the CDR3 is TGTGCCAGCAGCCGGGGGCCGGGGTCAACTAATGAAAAACTGTTTTTT. The chain joins TRBV5-4 to TRBJ1-4; tentative D call: TRBD1 (6 bases). The ends were cut back, 4 bases at V and 0 bases at J, with 13 bases in the middle. There are 16 residues in the CDR3. Germline V gene data show CDR1 as SGHNT and CDR2 as YYREEE (reference sequence).